A single sample is the source of the 10 T cell receptor beta chains below, sequenced in a study of radiotherapy plus CTLA-4 blockade in lung cancer. The data were produced by immunoSEQ multiplex PCR, yet TCRdb's version contains in-frame clones alone and is incomplete. The table includes some 77,000 clones, roughly 86% detected once. The input for sequencing was peripheral blood, taken from a patient treated with radiotherapy plus ipilimumab. Receptors were obtained from a human donor with non-small cell lung cancer who had a partial response to radiotherapy plus ipilimumab.

This clone occurred once. The chain carries TRBV28 and TRBJ1-3, with a weak D call TRBD1 (6 bases). Trimming cost V 6 bases and J 5 bases, with 8 bases left between them. The germline gives CDR1 MDHEN, CDR2 SYDVKM. CDR3 length: 12 amino acids. Written as DNA, the CDR3 is TGTGCCAGCAGCACAGGGAGAAACACCATATATTTT. This translates into CASSTGRNTIYF.

This clone occurred a few times. One junction end does not reproduce the germline sequence, and a read error may be involved. The rearrangement joins TRBV9 to TRBJ1-1, with D unclear. The length of the CDR3 is 12 residues. CDR1 and CDR2 (germline): SGDLS, YYNGEE. CDR3 sequence reads: CASSVGNSEAFF. The CDR3 coding sequence is TGTGCCAGCAGCGTAGGAAACAGTGAAGCTTTCTTT.

CDR3: CASSLETSGRLEQFF. For the CDR3, the DNA is TGTGCCAGCAGCTTGGAGACTAGCGGGAGGTTAGAGCAGTTCTTC. The chain uses TRBV5-8 and TRBJ2-1; TRBD2 matches 13 bases. The CDR3 spans 15 residues. V trimming: 0 bases; J trimming: 10 bases; junction bases outside the gene matches: 4. The germline V gene encodes CDR1 SGHTS and CDR2 YDEGEE.

The rearrangement uses TRBV18 and TRBJ2-7, with D perhaps matching TRBD1 (6 bases). The CDR3 runs to 12 residues. V was cut by 3 bases and J by 9 bases, with 12 bases left in between. Germline V gene lookup returns CDR1 KGHSH and CDR2 LQKENI. The CDR3 loop is CASSPDQGWQYV. Written as DNA, the CDR3 is TGTGCCAGCTCACCTGATCAGGGGTGGCAGTACGTC.

The chain uses TRBV19 and TRBJ2-7, with 7 bases matching TRBD2. CDR3 length: 13 residues. With V trimmed by 6 bases and J by 3 bases, 5 bases remained unmatched. CDR1 LNHDA and CDR2 SQIVND come from the germline V gene (reference sequence). CDR3 nucleotide sequence: TGTGCCAGTAGAAAGGGAGGGGTCTACGAGCAGTACTTC. The encoded protein is CASRKGGVYEQYF. The entire variable domain, with the rest obtained from reference TRBV19 and TRBJ2-7, is as follows: DGGITQSPKYLFRKEGQNVTLSCEQNLNHDAMYWYRQDPGQGLRLIYYSQIVNDFQKGDIAEGYSVSREKKESFPLTVTSAQKNPTAFYLCASRKGGVYEQYFGPGTRLTVT.

V is TRBV7-2 and J is TRBJ2-7; 7 bases align to TRBD2. The trim removed 4 bases at V and 7 bases at J, leaving 10 bases unmatched. CDR1 is SGHTA and CDR2 is FQGNSA in the germline V gene. The CDR3 covers 14 residues. CDR3 region: CASSSRTGEGEQYV. The CDR3 nucleotides are TGTGCCAGCAGCTCGAGGACGGGGGAGGGAGAGCAGTACGTC.

The V and J genes are TRBV9 and TRBJ2-1; 10 bases match TRBD2. There are 17 residues in the CDR3. CDR1 and CDR2 from the germline V gene are SGDLS and YYNGEE. The V segment lost 0 bases and the J segment 9 bases; nucleotides outside the gene matches: 12. The DNA for the CDR3 is TGTGCCAGCAGCGTAGAGATTCTAGCGGGAGTGGCGAGTGAGCAGTTCTTC. It encodes CASSVEILAGVASEQFF.

The chain recombines TRBV4-2 with TRBJ2-5; the D gene is possibly TRBD2 (5 bases). This CDR3 is built from 14 residues. CDR1 is LGHNA and CDR2 is YNFKEQ in the germline V gene. V was cut by 5 bases and J by 5 bases, with 15 bases left in between. The CDR3 DNA follows: TGTGCCAGCAGCACATACGGGAATAGCGAGACCCAGTACTTC. It encodes CASSTYGNSETQYF.

This clone has a handful of counts. The chain uses TRBV19 and TRBJ1-1, with 9 bases matching TRBD1. The CDR3 spans 14 residues. From germline, CDR1 is LNHDA and CDR2 SQIVND (reference sequence). The trim removed 9 bases at V and 2 bases at J, leaving 7 bases unmatched. The CDR3 nucleotides read TGTGCCAGCCTCCGGGACAGGGACAACACTGAAGCTTTCTTT. Translated: CASLRDRDNTEAFF. Full variable domain (rest looked up from reference TRBV19 and TRBJ1-1): DGGITQSPKYLFRKEGQNVTLSCEQNLNHDAMYWYRQDPGQGLRLIYYSQIVNDFQKGDIAEGYSVSREKKESFPLTVTSAQKNPTAFYLCASLRDRDNTEAFFGQGTRLTVV.

This chain uses TRBV27 with TRBJ1-5; D unresolved. The CDR3 is 15 residues long. Germline V gives CDR1 MNHEY, CDR2 SMNVEV (reference sequence). V was shortened by 4 bases and J by 4 bases, with 14 bases between the two germline ends. CDR3 DNA: TGTGCCAGCAGTTCGGGGAGTAGTGGGAATCAGCCCCAGCATTTT. Encoded protein: CASSSGSSGNQPQHF.